These T cell receptor beta chains were read from a single sample in a study of identifying expanded T cells in peripheral blood. Clones were read by immunoSEQ multiplex PCR, and TCRdb kept only the in-frame ones, dropping some. The sample holds about 85,000 clones; approximately 90% are singletons and the top ten take approximately 3%. The sequenced sample consisted of blood. These receptors were collected from a person aged 18 to 69 in good health. Each CDR3 is given with its conserved first and last residue. Rows may omit the clone size; those that give it use once, few, many or a size class.

>.|15|TRBV11-2
CASLLVGGKTDTQYF
>.|15|TRBV7-2
CASSLDLSGGGGYTF
>.|14|TRBV2
CASRSGGNTGELFF
>once|15|TRBV6-1
CATTFAPSSYNEQFF
>.|15|TRBV27
CASSSPGGLNTEAFF
>.|16|TRBV7-9
CASSPLLAGLTGELFF
>.|14|TRBV19
CASSIADRGDTQYF
>.|14|TRBV6-5
CASSYHSGGYGYTF
>.|17|TRBV7-8
CASSPVLGHWAQETQYF
>.|15|TRBV28
CASTTPGGAYNEQFF
>.|15|TRBV5-1
CASSLELAGADEQFF
>once|14|TRBV14
CASSQETGRYGYTF
>.|14|TRBV29-1
CSAKGRGQDGELFF
>.|14|TRBV7-8
CASSQDRTGNTIYF
>.|13|TRBV6-6
CASSLDTTYGYTF
>.|13|TRBV7-3
CASSLKGSATQYF
>.|13|TRBV7-9
CASSLGGEETQYF
>.|16|TRBV2
CASSRINSISGNTIYF
>.|13|TRBV6-5
CASTSSAKEKLFF
>.|16|TRBV28
CASSLWGQKTNEKLFF
>.|14|TRBV7-2
CASSLEAASYEQYF
>.|17|TRBV7-9
CASSPGLAGVFTGELFF
>.|14|TRBV5-8
CASYRVWGAYGYTF
>.|16|TRBV5-6
CASSFGTDFAYNEQFF
>once|12|TRBV13
CASSSQGLEAFF
>.|16|TRBV5-1
CASMNNRQGDVGGYTF
>.|17|TRBV5-6
CASSLSGGGISGNTIYF
>.|13|TRBV7-2
CASSKQGSYEQYF
>.|16|TRBV5-1
CASSLASLAGGETQYF
>.|15|TRBV9
CASSVGDRVYNEQFF
>.|12|TRBV10-3
CAISDRDTEAFF
>.|10|TRBV29-1
CSALQTVQYF
>.|16|TRBV5-1
CASSLGTGKDNYGYTF
>medium-sized|14|TRBV5-1
CASSPAGTPYEQYF
>.|14|TRBV4-2
CASSQDRGREVLFF
>.|16|TRBV6-1
CASSASRQTSNQPQHF
>.|11|TRBV13
CASNTWTEAFF
>.|13|TRBV30
CAWSGRRNTEAFF
>.|14|TRBV7-9
CASSLGSTAYGYTF
>.|15|TRBV7-2
CASSLTSDRTDTQYF
>.|15|TRBV5-4
CASSPGTSDYNEQFF
>.|17|TRBV4-1
CASSQIASGGGFYEQYF
>.|15|TRBV30
CAWSVPPFSNQPQHF
>.|14|TRBV18
CASSPTTDSYEQYF
>.|20|TRBV28
CASSSISDRVGLSGANVLTF
>.|14|TRBV12-5
CASGLPPTETEAFF
>.|15|TRBV29-1
CSVLTSTGPREKLFF
>.|16|TRBV5-1
CASSLVLAGGSGLLYF
>.|16|TRBV5-1
CASSFFGTGAEDTQYF